This passage covers 8 T cell receptor beta chains from one sample sequenced in a study of shared clonotypes between healthy human individuals. Data came from immunoSEQ multiplex PCR; TCRdb stores just in-frame clones and leaves some out. Counted here are over a million clones, about four fifths occurring once; the ten biggest clones make up roughly 0.65%. The sample consisted of memory CD4+ T cells from PBMCs. Subset reported: CD45RA-negative fraction. These receptors came from a young man in good health. Some clones in this sample may be carry-over from other donors' samples.

The V and J genes are TRBV10-3 and TRBJ1-1; D gene unclear. This CDR3 is built from 13 residues. V lost 8 bases and J lost 1, with 11 bases in between. Germline CDR1 reads ENHRY; CDR2 reads SYGVKD. CDR3 amino acids: CAIEAQQNTEAFF. In nucleotides, the CDR3 is TGTGCCATCGAGGCACAACAGAACACTGAAGCTTTCTTT.

The chain's CDR3 is CASSFGGQGDGYTF. The CDR3 DNA reads TGCGCCAGCAGCTTTGGGGGGCAGGGTGATGGCTACACCTTC. This chain uses TRBV5-1 with TRBJ1-2; D possibly corresponds to TRBD1 (6 bases). CDR3 length: 14 residues. Germline lookup yields CDR1 SGHRS and CDR2 YFSETQ. V gave up 2 bases and J gave up 6 bases, with 14 bases separating them.

This chain connects TRBV4-1 to TRBJ1-2, with D tentatively TRBD1 (5 bases). This CDR3 comprises 15 residues. V was pared by 7 bases and J by 5 bases, with 20 bases between. Germline V gives CDR1 MGHRA, CDR2 YSYEKL. The CDR3 protein is CASKRDAGPRYGYTF. Written as DNA, the CDR3 is TGCGCCAGCAAAAGGGACGCCGGGCCCCGTTATGGCTACACCTTC.

The chain links TRBV5-1 to TRBJ2-5; D is tentatively TRBD1 or TRBD2 (6 bases each). This CDR3 is 14 amino acids long. The germline V and J ends were trimmed by 3 bases and 5 bases, with 14 bases remaining between them. Germline CDR1 SGHRS, CDR2 YFSETQ. Here the CDR3 DNA reads TGCGCCAGCAGCTCGAATCCGGGGGCGGAGACCCAGTACTTC. Its protein is CASSSNPGAETQYF.

The chain links TRBV14 to TRBJ1-1; possible D gene TRBD1, 5 bases. Looked up from germline, CDR1 is SGHDN and CDR2 is FVKESK. V shed 4 bases and J shed 1 base, with 10 bases lying between them. The CDR3 spans 14 residues. The CDR3 protein is CASSPGLTNTEAFF. The CDR3 nucleotides are TGTGCCAGCAGCCCGGGACTGACGAACACTGAAGCTTTCTTT.

This clone was counted between two and nine times. The chain has TRBV27 and TRBJ1-2, with TRBD1 matching over 9 bases. Germline CDR1 and CDR2: MNHEY and SMNVEV (reference sequence). V shed 5 bases, J shed 6 bases, and the junction held 4 bases outside the gene matches. This CDR3 has 13 amino acids. The CDR3: CASSKGTGNGYTF. The CDR3, as DNA: TGTGCCAGCAGTAAGGGGACAGGGAATGGCTACACCTTC.

In the case of this clone: A much bigger clone sits one base away, suggesting this may be a read error. Additional DNA sequences in this sample encode the identical CDR3. DNA for the CDR3: TGTGCCAGCAGGGGACAGGGGGACACTGAAGCTTTCTTT. The encoded protein is CASRGQGDTEAFF. V usage is TRBV2 and J usage is TRBJ1-1; 11 nucleotides align to TRBD1. The germline V gene encodes CDR1 SNHLY and CDR2 FYNNEI. This CDR3 contains 13 residues. V trimming: 6 bases; J trimming: 3 bases; junction bases outside the gene matches: 0.

At least ten counts were recorded for this clone. The J gene is TRBJ1-6, the V gene TRBV30, with 10 positions matching TRBD1. The germline V gene has CDR1 GTSNPN and CDR2 SVGIG (reference sequence). This CDR3 is built from 14 residues. The V gene end was trimmed by 3 bases and the J gene end by 6 bases; junction bases not matched to a gene: 2. The CDR3 sequence: CAWSGDRGNSPLHF. The CDR3 nucleotides are TGTGCCTGGAGCGGGGACAGGGGTAATTCACCCCTCCACTTT. The variable domain in full, completed from reference TRBV30 and TRBJ1-6, reads SQTIHQWPATLVQPVGSPLSLECTVEGTSNPNLYWYRQAAGRGLQLLFYSVGIGQISSEVPQNLSASRPQDRQFILSSKKLLLSDSGFYLCAWSGDRGNSPLHFGNGTRLTVT.